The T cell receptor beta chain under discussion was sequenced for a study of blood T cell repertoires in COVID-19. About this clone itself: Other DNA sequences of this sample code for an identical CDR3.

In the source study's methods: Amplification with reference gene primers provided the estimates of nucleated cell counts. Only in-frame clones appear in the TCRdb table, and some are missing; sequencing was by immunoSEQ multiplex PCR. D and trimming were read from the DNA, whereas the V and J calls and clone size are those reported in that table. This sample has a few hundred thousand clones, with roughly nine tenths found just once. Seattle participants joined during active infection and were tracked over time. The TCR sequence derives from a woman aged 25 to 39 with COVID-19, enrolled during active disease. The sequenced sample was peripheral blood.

CDR3 sequence (DNA): TGCGCCAGCAGCCTGGGGACAGAGAACACTGAAGCTTTCTTT. This sequence encodes CASSLGTENTEAFF. The rearrangement joins TRBV5-1 to TRBJ1-1; TRBD1 matches at 7 bases. The CDR3 loop spans 14 amino acids. The V and J ends lost 4 bases and 1 base, in that order; junction bases with no gene match: 4. Germline CDR1 reads SGHRS; CDR2 reads YFSETQ.